This T cell receptor beta chain derives from a study of control samples from healthy donors and cancer patients. Clones were read by immunoSEQ multiplex PCR, and TCRdb kept only the in-frame ones, dropping some. The table has 150,000 to 200,000 clones, over 85% seen once. Germline lookup yields CDR1 SGHNT and CDR2 YYREEE (reference sequence). Trimming took off 0 bases at V and 5 bases at J, with 10 bases between the two ends. The CDR3 extends over 14 amino acids. This sequence originates from a man between 18 and 29 years old in good health. Sequencing was performed on blood. This sequence joins TRBV5-4 and TRBJ2-3; D is perhaps TRBD2 (7 bases). The CDR3 spells CASSLGGGGDTQYF. CDR3 bases: TGTGCCAGCAGCTTGGGCGGGGGCGGAGATACGCAGTATTTT.